A single sample gave rise to the 25 T cell receptor beta chains below, sequenced in a study of shared clonotypes between healthy human individuals (TCRdb year 2020). Library preparation was by the immunoSEQ multiplex PCR assay. This immuneACCESS table, as held by TCRdb, lists in-frame sequences with V and J called but not all clones. Of the missing ones, under half trace to an unresolved V gene in checked studies; the others have no known cause. In all, the sample holds around 1,900,000 clones, and 80% to 95% of those were seen once. Of the sample, under 2% is held by the ten largest clones. CD8 naive samples were CD45RO-negative cells positively selected for CCR7, giving a CD45RA+CCR7+ population that excluded TemRA cells. Sample: naive CD8+ T cells from PBMCs. Interpreted using the paper, the cell subset or site label stands for: CD45RA+CCR7+. Receptor source: a man aged 18 to 29 in good health. Some clones in this sample may be carry-over from other donors' samples.

In its sample, this clone was seen once. This rearrangement joins TRBV18 to TRBJ1-2; D is unresolved. Germline loops: CDR1 KGHSH, CDR2 LQKENI. There are 15 residues in the CDR3. Trimming pared 2 bases from V and 0 bases from J, leaving 10 bases between. The CDR3 DNA reads as TGTGCCAGCTCACCATCGGACGGACCTAACTATGGCTACACCTTC. Residues: CASSPSDGPNYGYTF.

This clone occurred a few times. The sample has other DNA sequences that encode this CDR3 too. The genes are TRBV5-1 and TRBJ2-7; either TRBD1 or TRBD2 may supply D (5 bases each). V lost 0 bases, J lost 0 bases, and 7 bases lay in between. Germline CDR1 is SGHRS and CDR2 is YFSETQ. The CDR3 contains 14 residues. Here the CDR3 DNA reads TGCGCCAGCAGCTTGGGGGGGAGCTCCTACGAGCAGTACTTC. It is translated as CASSLGGSSYEQYF.

This clone was counted a single time. The rearrangement joins TRBV27 to TRBJ2-1, with 12 bases fitting TRBD2. Trimming removed 5 bases from V and 1 base from J; junction bases left unmatched: 3. The CDR3 sequence is 16 residues long. The germline CDR1 and CDR2 sequences are MNHEY and SMNVEV (reference sequence). The CDR3 loop is CASSETSGRSYNEQFF. Here the CDR3 DNA reads TGTGCCAGCAGTGAGACTAGCGGGAGATCCTACAATGAGCAGTTCTTC.

The chain joins TRBV10-3 to TRBJ2-7; D is ambiguous. Germline V gene data show CDR1 as ENHRY and CDR2 as SYGVKD. With 0 bases removed from V and 6 bases from J, the gap between germline ends came to 3 bases. The CDR3 has 11 amino acids. The CDR3 DNA reads as TGTGCCATCAGTGAGTCTCCCGAGCAGTACTTC. Residues: CAISESPEQYF.

V is TRBV19 and J is TRBJ2-4, with 7 bases identical to TRBD2. This CDR3 comprises 15 residues. Germline CDR1 LNHDA, CDR2 SQIVND (reference sequence). V was clipped by 8 bases and J by 1 base; unmatched bases: 8. The CDR3 loop is CASLPAGDAKNIQYF. CDR3 bases: TGTGCCAGTCTTCCGGCGGGAGACGCCAAAAACATTCAGTACTTC.

The chain carries TRBV15 and TRBJ1-1; TRBD1 matches at 10 bases. Germline loops: CDR1 LNHNV, CDR2 YYDKDF (reference sequence). With 0 bases clipped from V and 1 base from J, the junction kept 11 bases outside the gene matches. The CDR3 totals 19 residues. The DNA for the CDR3 is TGTGCCACCAGCAGAGATTGGATGACAGGGGGCGAGGGGAACACTGAAGCTTTCTTT. This codes for CATSRDWMTGGEGNTEAFF.

CDR3 bases: TGTGCCAGCAGTTTAATCGGTGGAGATACGCAGTATTTT. Translated: CASSLIGGDTQYF. V is TRBV28 and J is TRBJ2-3; D is ambiguous. The CDR3 contains 13 residues. Germline-derived CDR1 and CDR2 are MDHEN and SYDVKM. V was pared by 2 bases and J by 5 bases, with 8 bases between.

This CDR3 is CASSLGREAANTGELFF. The CDR3 DNA reads TGTGCCAGCAGTTTAGGCAGGGAGGCTGCGAACACCGGGGAGCTGTTTTTT. The rearrangement links TRBV28 to TRBJ2-2; possible D gene TRBD2, 6 bases. This CDR3 region has 17 residues. The germline V gene has CDR1 MDHEN and CDR2 SYDVKM. Trimming cost V 2 bases and J 0 bases, with 13 bases left between them.

CDR3 protein: CASSSGRAVGNEQFF. The CDR3 coding sequence is TGTGCCAGCTCTTCCGGGAGGGCCGTAGGGAATGAGCAGTTCTTC. V is TRBV18 and J is TRBJ2-1; 8 bases are shared with TRBD2. The CDR3 covers 15 residues. Germline CDR1 is KGHSH and CDR2 is LQKENI. Trimming took 6 bases from V and 7 from J; bases not matched to a gene: 11.

The V gene is TRBV7-9, the J gene TRBJ2-5; D ambiguous. The ends were cut back, 3 bases at V and 1 base at J, with 9 bases in the middle. The CDR3 covers 14 residues. Germline CDR1 is SEHNR and CDR2 is FQNEAQ (reference sequence). CDR3 nucleotide sequence: TGTGCCAGCAGCTTCACGGACGGCCAAGAGACCCAGTACTTC. This sequence encodes CASSFTDGQETQYF.

The V gene is TRBV7-9, the J gene TRBJ1-4; 8 nucleotides agree with TRBD1. V dropped 4 bases and J dropped 10; count of bases not matched to a gene: 2. CDR1 and CDR2 from the germline V gene are SEHNR and FQNEAQ (reference sequence). This CDR3 contains 12 residues. The CDR3 DNA sequence: TGTGCCAGCAGCTCCGGACAGGGAAAACTGTTTTTT. This gives the protein CASSSGQGKLFF.

This chain joins TRBV11-2 and TRBJ2-5, with a possible D match to TRBD2 (6 bases). Germline V lookup: CDR1 SGHAT, CDR2 FQNNGV. The V end lost 2 bases, the J end lost 2 bases, and 15 bases lay between the germline ends. The CDR3 spans 16 residues. CDR3 protein: CASSLRLVRSQETQYF. CDR3 nucleotide sequence: TGTGCCAGCAGCTTAAGACTAGTACGATCACAAGAGACCCAGTACTTC.

The chain uses TRBV15 and TRBJ1-5; 8 bases align to TRBD1. J lost 2 bases, V lost 5 bases, and 5 bases had no gene match. This CDR3 spans 15 amino acids. The germline gives CDR1 LNHNV, CDR2 YYDKDF (reference sequence). The CDR3 loop reads CATSQDRDGNQPQHF. CDR3 nucleotides: TGTGCCACCAGCCAGGACAGGGACGGCAATCAGCCCCAGCATTTT.

This clone was recorded only once. The genes are TRBV12-5 and TRBJ2-7; 10 positions agree with TRBD1. CDR3 length equals 14 residues. The V and J ends lost 3 bases and 4 bases, in that order; junction bases with no gene match: 3. Germline loops: CDR1 LGHNT, CDR2 FRNRAP. CDR3 in amino acids: CASGFGTGVYEQYF. The CDR3 DNA follows: TGTGCTAGTGGTTTTGGGACAGGGGTATACGAGCAGTACTTC.

The rearrangement links TRBV7-8 to TRBJ1-2, with TRBD1 identical over 10 bases. CDR1 and CDR2 (germline): SGHVS, FQNEAQ. CDR3 length equals 18 residues. Losses at the gene ends were 2 bases for V and 4 bases for J; bases not matched to a gene: 13. The CDR3 protein is CASSLPGTGVFFGYGYTF. CDR3 sequence (DNA): TGTGCCAGCAGCTTACCCGGGACAGGGGTCTTTTTCGGCTATGGCTACACCTTC.

The chain uses TRBV19 and TRBJ1-1; TRBD1 matches 9 bases. The V gene end was trimmed by 7 bases and the J gene end by 5 bases; junction bases not matched to a gene: 14. The CDR3 extends over 16 amino acids. Per the germline V gene, CDR1 is LNHDA and CDR2 is SQIVND (reference sequence). CDR3 bases: TGTGCCAGTACCGCGGACAGGGGAAATATGTTTACTGAAGCTTTCTTT. Amino acid sequence: CASTADRGNMFTEAFF.

The gene calls are TRBV2 and TRBJ1-5; D remains unclear. CDR1 is SNHLY, CDR2 FYNNEI, per germline. Trimming removed 2 bases at V and 0 bases at J, with 8 bases between. There are 15 residues in the CDR3. The CDR3, as DNA: TGTGCCAGCAGTGAAAACGGAAATAGCAATCAGCCCCAGCATTTT. Protein sequence: CASSENGNSNQPQHF.

To note about this clone: Distinct nucleotide sequences in the sample also encode this CDR3. This chain uses TRBV7-3 with TRBJ2-1; 11 nucleotides align to TRBD2. Per the germline V gene, CDR1 is SGHTA and CDR2 is FQGTGA. V lost 5 bases and J lost 2; bases outside the gene matches: 2. This CDR3 spans 15 amino acids. Here the CDR3 DNA reads TGTGCCAGCAGCCAGGGACTAGCGGCCTACAATGAGCAGTTCTTC. As protein: CASSQGLAAYNEQFF. The full variable domain, rest sourced from reference TRBV7-3 and TRBJ2-1, is GAGVSQTPSNKVTEKGKYVELRCDPISGHTALYWYRQSLGQGPEFLIYFQGTGAADDSGLPNDRFFAVRPEGSVSTLKIQRTERGDSAVYLCASSQGLAAYNEQFFGPGTRLTVL.

This clone was seen once. This chain connects TRBV9 to TRBJ2-3; no firm D call. Germline V CDR1 and CDR2: SGDLS, YYNGEE. Trimming pared 1 base from V and 2 bases from J, leaving 8 bases between. The CDR3 loop spans 14 amino acids. CDR3 bases: TGTGCCAGCAGCGTAAACCGGATCACAGATACGCAGTATTTT. Translating gives CASSVNRITDTQYF.

This chain connects TRBV27 to TRBJ1-3; D unclear. The CDR3 extends over 14 amino acids. The V end lost 3 bases, the J end lost 0 bases, and 6 bases lay between the germline ends. The V gene's germline CDR1 is MNHEY and CDR2 SMNVEV (reference sequence). The CDR3 sequence is CASSFAGSGNTIYF. CDR3 coding DNA: TGTGCCAGCAGTTTTGCGGGCTCTGGAAACACCATATATTTT.

The chain has TRBV27 and TRBJ2-1, with D possibly being TRBD1 (6 bases). The germline gives CDR1 MNHEY, CDR2 SMNVEV (reference sequence). With 3 bases removed from V and 3 bases from J, the gap between germline ends came to 15 bases. This CDR3 spans 16 amino acids. The CDR3 reads CASSFLGDRFYNEQFF. CDR3 nucleotide sequence: TGTGCCAGCAGTTTCTTGGGTGACAGGTTCTACAATGAGCAGTTCTTC.

The rearrangement links TRBV27 to TRBJ1-5; the D is unclear. The CDR3 covers 13 residues. Looked up from germline, CDR1 is MNHEY and CDR2 is SMNVEV (reference sequence). V was trimmed by 6 bases and J by 1 base, leaving 7 bases between them. CDR3 sequence: CASSFVSNQPQHF. CDR3 DNA sequence: TGTGCCAGCAGCTTTGTAAGCAATCAGCCCCAGCATTTT.

This chain uses TRBV30 with TRBJ1-6, with D possibly TRBD1 on 6 matching bases. Germline CDR1 is GTSNPN and CDR2 is SVGIG (reference sequence). V lost 3 bases to trimming and J lost 13 bases, with 16 bases between them. This CDR3 contains 13 residues. As DNA, the CDR3 is TGTGCCTGGAGGCGGCGGGGGCTACGGCCCCTCCACTTT. The encoded protein is CAWRRRGLRPLHF.

The J gene is TRBJ2-1, the V gene TRBV7-8; D assignment may be TRBD1 or TRBD2 (5 bases each). The ends were cut back, 1 base at V and 10 bases at J, with 20 bases in the middle. Germline V gives CDR1 SGHVS, CDR2 FQNEAQ. There are 16 residues in the CDR3. In nucleotides, the CDR3 is TGTGCCAGCAGCTTAGGACTACAGGTCCCACCTAGGGAGCAGTTCTTC. Translating it yields CASSLGLQVPPREQFF. Supplemented by reference TRBV7-8 and TRBJ2-1, the full variable domain reads GAGVSQSPRYKVAKRGQDVALRCDPISGHVSLFWYQQALGQGPEFLTYFQNEAQLDKSGLPSDRFFAERPEGSVSTLKIQRTQQEDSAVYLCASSLGLQVPPREQFFGPGTRLTVL.

The gene calls are TRBV7-9 and TRBJ1-2; D perhaps matches TRBD1 (5 bases). V lost 10 bases and J 5 bases, leaving 17 bases between the germline ends. CDR1 is SEHNR and CDR2 is FQNEAQ in the germline V gene (reference sequence). The CDR3 has 13 residues. CDR3 region: CAKDRQTVYGYTF. The CDR3 nucleotides read TGTGCCAAAGATAGACAGACCGTTTATGGCTACACCTTC.